This T cell receptor (beta chain) was recovered during a study of beta chain features in type 1 diabetes. About the study: When patients were set against healthy donors, age, gender and cell yields were similar.

The CDR3 is made up of 17 amino acids. CDR1 and CDR2 (germline): MDHEN, SYDVKM. V was cut by 3 bases and J by 7 bases, with 22 bases left in between. Sequencing targeted expressed TCRB transcripts, as all isolated RNA had been reverse transcribed. Libraries were prepared by immunoSEQ multiplex PCR; TCRdb keeps only in-frame clonotypes and omits some of them. The sample has some 900,000 clones, roughly 15% seen once; the top ten hold 0.023%. Sorting of CD4+ naive, central memory, regulatory and stem cell-like memory cells was performed via CD45RO/CCR7/CD25/CD127/CD95/CD27. Input material: naive CD4+ T cells from blood. The receptor was isolated from a woman aged 18-29 years in good health. The chain joins TRBV28 to TRBJ2-4; D ambiguous. The CDR3 DNA reads TGTGCCAGCAGTTTCCGGCCCGGTTCAGCCTCCAGGAACATTCAGTACTTC. Translated, it gives CASSFRPGSASRNIQYF.